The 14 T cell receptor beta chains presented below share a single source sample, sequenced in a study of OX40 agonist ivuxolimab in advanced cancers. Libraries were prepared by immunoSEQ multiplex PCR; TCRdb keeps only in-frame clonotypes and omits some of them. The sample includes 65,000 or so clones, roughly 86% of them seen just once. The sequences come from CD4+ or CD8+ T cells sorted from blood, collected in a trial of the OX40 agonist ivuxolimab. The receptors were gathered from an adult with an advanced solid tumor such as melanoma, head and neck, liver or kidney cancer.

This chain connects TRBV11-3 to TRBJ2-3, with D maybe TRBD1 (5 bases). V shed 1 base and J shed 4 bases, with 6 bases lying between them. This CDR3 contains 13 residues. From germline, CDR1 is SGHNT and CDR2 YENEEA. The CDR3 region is CASSLGQPDTQYF. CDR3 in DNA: TGTGCCAGCAGCTTAGGACAGCCAGATACGCAGTATTTT.

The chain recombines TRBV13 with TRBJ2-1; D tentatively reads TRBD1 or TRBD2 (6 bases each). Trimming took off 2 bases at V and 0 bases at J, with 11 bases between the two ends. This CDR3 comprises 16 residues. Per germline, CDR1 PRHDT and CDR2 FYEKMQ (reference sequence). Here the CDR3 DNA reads TGTGCCAGCAGCTTAATGGAGGGGGGCTCCTACAATGAGCAGTTCTTC. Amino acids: CASSLMEGGSYNEQFF.

CDR3 sequence: CATASPTVNTEAFF. In DNA, the CDR3 is TGTGCCACAGCGAGCCCCACCGTGAACACTGAAGCTTTCTTT. The genes are TRBV10-3 and TRBJ1-1; D unclear. V was pared by 10 bases and J by 0 bases, with 15 bases between. Looked up from germline, CDR1 is ENHRY and CDR2 is SYGVKD. CDR3 size: 14 residues.

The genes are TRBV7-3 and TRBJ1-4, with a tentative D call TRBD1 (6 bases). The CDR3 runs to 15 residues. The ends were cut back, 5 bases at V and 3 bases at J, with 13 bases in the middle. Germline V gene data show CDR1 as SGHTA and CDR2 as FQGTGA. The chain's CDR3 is CASSPSGGPNEKLFF. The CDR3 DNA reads TGTGCCAGCAGCCCTTCGGGGGGCCCTAATGAAAAACTGTTTTTT.

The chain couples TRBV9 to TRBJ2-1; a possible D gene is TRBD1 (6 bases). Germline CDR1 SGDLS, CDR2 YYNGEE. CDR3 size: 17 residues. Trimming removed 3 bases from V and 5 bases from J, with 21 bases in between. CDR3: CASSGAFRGGQNNEQFF. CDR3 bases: TGTGCCAGCAGCGGAGCGTTCAGGGGCGGCCAGAACAATGAGCAGTTCTTC. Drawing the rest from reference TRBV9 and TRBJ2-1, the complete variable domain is DSGVTQTPKHLITATGQRVTLRCSPRSGDLSVYWYQQSLDQGLQFLIQYYNGEERAKGNILERFSAQQFPDLHSELNLSSLELGDSALYFCASSGAFRGGQNNEQFFGPGTRLTVL.

Here the CDR3 reads CASRQQRNTEAFF. In DNA form, the CDR3 reads TGTGCCAGCAGACAGCAAAGGAACACTGAAGCTTTCTTT. V gene TRBV2 combines with J gene TRBJ1-1; D is undetermined. This CDR3 is 13 amino acids long. Per the germline V gene, CDR1 is SNHLY and CDR2 is FYNNEI. Trimming shortened V by 6 bases and J by 1 base, and 9 bases separated the two germline ends.

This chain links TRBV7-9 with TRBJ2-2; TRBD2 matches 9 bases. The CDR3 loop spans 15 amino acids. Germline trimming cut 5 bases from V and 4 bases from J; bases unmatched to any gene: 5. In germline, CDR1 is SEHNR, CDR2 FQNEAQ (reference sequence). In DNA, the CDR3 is TGTGCCAGCAGCCCCGGGACTAGCAGCACCGGGGAGCTGTTTTTT. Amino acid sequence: CASSPGTSSTGELFF.

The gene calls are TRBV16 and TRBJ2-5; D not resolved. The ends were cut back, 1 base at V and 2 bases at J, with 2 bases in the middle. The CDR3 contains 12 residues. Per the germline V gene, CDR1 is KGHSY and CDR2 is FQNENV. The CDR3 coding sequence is TGTGCCAGCAGCCAATTACAAGAGACCCAGTACTTC. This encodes CASSQLQETQYF.

The CDR3 coding sequence is TGTGCCAGCAGCTTAGCGGGACTAGCGGGTCCCGGGGAGCTGTTTTTT. Protein sequence: CASSLAGLAGPGELFF. The chain joins TRBV11-2 to TRBJ2-2; TRBD2 agrees at 12 bases. Germline V gene data show CDR1 as SGHAT and CDR2 as FQNNGV. Germline trimming cut 1 base from V and 6 bases from J; bases unmatched to any gene: 3. The CDR3 is made up of 16 amino acids. The variable domain in full, with the rest retrieved from reference TRBV11-2 and TRBJ2-2, is EAGVAQSPRYKIIEKRQSVAFWCNPISGHATLYWYQQILGQGPKLLIQFQNNGVVDDSQLPKDRFSAERLKGVDSTLKIQPAKLEDSAVYLCASSLAGLAGPGELFFGEGSRLTVL.

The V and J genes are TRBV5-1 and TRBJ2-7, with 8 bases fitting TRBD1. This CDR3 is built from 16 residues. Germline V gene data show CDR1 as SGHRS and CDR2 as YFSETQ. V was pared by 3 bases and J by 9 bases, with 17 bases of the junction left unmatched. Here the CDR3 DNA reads TGCGCCAGCAGCTCCTCGGCCGGGACAGGCGCTGAAGGGCAGTACTTC. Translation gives CASSSSAGTGAEGQYF.

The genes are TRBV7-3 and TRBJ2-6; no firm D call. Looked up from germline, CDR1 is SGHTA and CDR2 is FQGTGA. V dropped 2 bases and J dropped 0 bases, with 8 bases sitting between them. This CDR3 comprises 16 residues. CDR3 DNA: TGTGCCAGCAGCTTATTTAGTCTCTCTGGGGCCAACGTCCTGACTTTC. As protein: CASSLFSLSGANVLTF.

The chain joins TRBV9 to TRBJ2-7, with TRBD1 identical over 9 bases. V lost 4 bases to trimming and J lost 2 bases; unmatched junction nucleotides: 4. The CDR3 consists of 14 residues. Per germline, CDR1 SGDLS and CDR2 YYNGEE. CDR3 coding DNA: TGTGCCAGCAGCCGGGGACAGGGTCCCTACGAGCAGTACTTC. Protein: CASSRGQGPYEQYF.

The CDR3 protein is CASSQDFWVGSEAFF. CDR3 nucleotide sequence: TGTGCCAGCAGCCAAGATTTTTGGGTCGGTTCTGAAGCTTTCTTT. The chain recombines TRBV4-2 with TRBJ1-1, with no clear D. The V and J ends lost 0 bases and 6 bases respectively, with 14 bases between them. Germline lookup yields CDR1 LGHNA and CDR2 YNFKEQ. The CDR3 length is 15 residues.

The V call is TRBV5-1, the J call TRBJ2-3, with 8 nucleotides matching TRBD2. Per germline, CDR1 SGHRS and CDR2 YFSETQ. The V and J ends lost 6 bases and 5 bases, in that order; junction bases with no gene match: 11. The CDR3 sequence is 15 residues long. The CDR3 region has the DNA TGCGCCAGCAACCTAAGCGGGGGTCCTGGAGATACGCAGTATTTT. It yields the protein CASNLSGGPGDTQYF.